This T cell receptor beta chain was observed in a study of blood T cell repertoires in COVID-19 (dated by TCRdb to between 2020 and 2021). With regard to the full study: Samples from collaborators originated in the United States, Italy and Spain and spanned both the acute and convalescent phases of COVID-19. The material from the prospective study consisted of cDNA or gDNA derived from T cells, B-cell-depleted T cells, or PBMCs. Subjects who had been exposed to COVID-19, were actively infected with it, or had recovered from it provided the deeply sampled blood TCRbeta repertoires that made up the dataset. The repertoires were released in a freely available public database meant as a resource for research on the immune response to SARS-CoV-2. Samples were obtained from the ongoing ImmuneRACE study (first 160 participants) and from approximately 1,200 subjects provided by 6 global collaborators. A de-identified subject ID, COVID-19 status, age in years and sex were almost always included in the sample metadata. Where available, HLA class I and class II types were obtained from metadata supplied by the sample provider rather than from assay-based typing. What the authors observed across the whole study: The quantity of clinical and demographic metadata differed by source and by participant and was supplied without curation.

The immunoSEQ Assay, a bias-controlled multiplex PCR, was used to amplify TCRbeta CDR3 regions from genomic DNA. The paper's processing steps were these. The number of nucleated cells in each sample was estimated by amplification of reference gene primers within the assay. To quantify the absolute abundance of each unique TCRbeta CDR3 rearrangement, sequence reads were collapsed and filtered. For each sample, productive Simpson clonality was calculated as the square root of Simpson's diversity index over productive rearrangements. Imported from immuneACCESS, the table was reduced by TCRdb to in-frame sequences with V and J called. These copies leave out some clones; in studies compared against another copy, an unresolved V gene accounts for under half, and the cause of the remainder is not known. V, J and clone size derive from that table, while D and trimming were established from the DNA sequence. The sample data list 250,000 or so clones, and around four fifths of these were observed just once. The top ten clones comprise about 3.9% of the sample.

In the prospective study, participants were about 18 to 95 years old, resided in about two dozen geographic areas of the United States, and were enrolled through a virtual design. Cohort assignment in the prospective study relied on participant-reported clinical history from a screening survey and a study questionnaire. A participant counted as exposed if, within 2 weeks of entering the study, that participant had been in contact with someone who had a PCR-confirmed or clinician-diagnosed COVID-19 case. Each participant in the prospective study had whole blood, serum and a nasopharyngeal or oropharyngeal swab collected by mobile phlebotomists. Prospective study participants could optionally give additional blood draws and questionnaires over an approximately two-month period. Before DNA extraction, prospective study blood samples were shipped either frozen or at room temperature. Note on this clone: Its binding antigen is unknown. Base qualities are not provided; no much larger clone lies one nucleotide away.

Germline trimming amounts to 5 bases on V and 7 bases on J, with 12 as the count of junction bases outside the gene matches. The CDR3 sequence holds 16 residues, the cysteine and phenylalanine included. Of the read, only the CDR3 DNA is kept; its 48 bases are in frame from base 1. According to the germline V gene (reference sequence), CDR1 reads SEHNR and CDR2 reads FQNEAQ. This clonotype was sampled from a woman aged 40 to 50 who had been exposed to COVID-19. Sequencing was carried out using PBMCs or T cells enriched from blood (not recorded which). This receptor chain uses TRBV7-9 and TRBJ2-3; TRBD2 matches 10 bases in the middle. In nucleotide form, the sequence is TGTGCCAGCAGCCCGAAAAGCGGGGGGGTATCAAATACGCAGTATTTT. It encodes CASSPKSGGVSNTQYF.